Listed below are T cell receptor beta chains from one sample, sequenced in a study of cytomegalovirus exposure and HLA in healthy donors. Produced via immunoSEQ multiplex PCR; TCRdb's table is partial and in-frame only. There are about 120,000 clones in the sample; about 62% occur only once, and roughly 8.6% lies in the top ten. The sample consisted of PBMCs. The receptors originated from a woman aged 40 to 50 in good health and CMV-seropositive. Each CDR3 is given with its conserved first and last residue. D genes are given only for firm matches. Clone size is given for some rows only: seen once, a few or many times, or a class if the clone is expanded.

J | V | D | size | CDR3 | DNA
TRBJ1-2 | TRBV23-1 | TRBD1 | NA | CASSHFGTGLGYTF | TGCGCCAGCAGTCACTTCGGGACAGGTCTTGGCTACACCTTC
TRBJ1-6 | TRBV4-1 | TRBD1 | few | CASSQVENPGQHNSPLHF | TGCGCCAGCAGCCAAGTGGAGAACCCGGGACAGCATAATTCACCCCTCCACTTT
TRBJ1-1 | TRBV4-1 | NA | few | CASSQAEGVNTEAFF | TGCGCCAGCAGCCAAGCCGAGGGGGTGAACACTGAAGCTTTCTTT
TRBJ2-1 | TRBV5-1 | TRBD2 | NA | CASAVTSGSLNEQFF | TGCGCCAGCGCCGTTACTAGCGGGAGCTTGAATGAGCAGTTCTTC
TRBJ2-1 | TRBV5-1 | NA | NA | CASRRREGAYNEQFF | TGCGCCAGCAGGCGTCGGGAAGGCGCCTACAATGAGCAGTTCTTC
TRBJ2-4 | TRBV10-1 | NA | NA | CAILGRIRENIQYF | TGCGCCATATTGGGGCGGATCCGGGAAAACATTCAGTACTTC
TRBJ1-2 | TRBV20-1 | NA | NA | CSWGGNGYTF | TGCAGTTGGGGGGGAAATGGCTACACCTTC
TRBJ2-5 | TRBV19 | NA | few | CASSARDFVETQYF | TGTGCCAGTAGTGCGCGGGACTTCGTAGAGACCCAGTACTTC
TRBJ1-1 | TRBV28 | NA | few | CASSSPGSNTEAFF | TGTGCCAGCAGTTCCCCAGGCTCGAACACTGAAGCTTTCTTT
TRBJ1-2 | TRBV13 | TRBD1 | NA | CASRFARDRALGGYPF | TGTGCCAGCAGGTTCGCCCGGGACAGGGCGTTGGGTGGCTACCCCTTC
TRBJ1-1 | TRBV6-1 | NA | NA | CASSANMNTEAFF | TGTGCCAGCAGCGCAAACATGAACACTGAAGCTTTCTTT
TRBJ2-7 | TRBV25-1 | TRBD2 | NA | CASSGTSGPSYEQYF | TGTGCCAGCAGTGGGACTAGCGGGCCCAGCTACGAGCAGTACTTC
TRBJ1-1 | TRBV30 | NA | few | CAWKGGSIAFF | TGTGCCTGGAAGGGCGGGAGCATAGCTTTCTTT
TRBJ1-2 | TRBV6-1 | TRBD1 | NA | CASKSGTVYGYTF | TGTGCCAGCAAGTCCGGGACAGTCTATGGCTACACCTTC
TRBJ2-7 | TRBV28 | TRBD1 | NA | CASSLRTGYEQYF | TGTGCCAGCAGTTTAAGGACAGGCTACGAGCAGTACTTC
TRBJ2-3 | TRBV19 | TRBD2 | few | CASNRGTGLAADTQYF | TGTGCCAGTAATAGGGGCACGGGACTAGCCGCAGATACGCAGTATTTT
TRBJ1-2 | TRBV27 | TRBD1 | NA | CASSFSGQGGDYGYTF | TGTGCCAGCAGTTTCTCTGGACAGGGAGGGGACTATGGCTACACCTTC
TRBJ1-4 | TRBV7-2 | TRBD1 | few | CASSWDRGNEKLFF | TGTGCCAGCAGCTGGGACAGGGGAAATGAAAAACTGTTTTTT
TRBJ1-4 | TRBV5-5 | NA | NA | CASSPPSGNEKLFF | TGTGCCAGCAGTCCTCCTTCGGGTAATGAAAAACTGTTTTTT
TRBJ2-3 | TRBV7-9 | NA | NA | CASSLATSTDTQYF | TGTGCCAGCAGCTTAGCCACTAGCACAGATACGCAGTATTTT
TRBJ2-3 | TRBV7-6 | TRBD2 | NA | CASSPPVGASGGTDTQYF | TGTGCCAGCAGCCCCCCCGTCGGGGCTAGCGGGGGCACAGATACGCAGTATTTT
TRBJ2-1 | TRBV19 | TRBD1 | NA | CASSLDRGGYNEQFF | TGTGCCAGTAGTTTGGACAGGGGAGGCTACAATGAGCAGTTCTTC
TRBJ1-2 | TRBV27 | NA | NA | CASSSTGLGYTF | TGTGCCAGCAGTTCAACAGGGCTTGGCTACACCTTC
TRBJ1-2 | TRBV19 | TRBD1 | NA | CASYDRVGGYTF | TGTGCCAGCTACGACAGGGTTGGGGGCTACACCTTC
TRBJ1-1 | TRBV27 | NA | NA | CASSLSRATEAFF | TGTGCCAGCAGTTTAAGCAGGGCCACTGAAGCTTTCTTT
TRBJ1-2 | TRBV9 | NA | NA | CASSVASSTGSYGYTF | TGTGCCAGCAGCGTAGCTTCGAGTACAGGCAGCTATGGCTACACCTTC
TRBJ2-3 | TRBV7-3 | TRBD2 | NA | CASSASGSRSDTQYF | TGTGCCAGCAGCGCTAGCGGGAGTCGCTCAGATACGCAGTATTTT
TRBJ1-4 | TRBV2 | NA | NA | CASSEAGGSPSQEKLFF | TGTGCCAGCAGTGAAGCGGGGGGTAGCCCGTCTCAGGAAAAACTGTTTTTT
TRBJ1-1 | TRBV6-6 | NA | NA | CASNPQGYTEAFF | TGTGCCAGCAACCCACAGGGATACACTGAAGCTTTCTTT
TRBJ1-2 | TRBV2 | NA | NA | CASSREVDYGYTF | TGTGCCAGTTCCCGGGAGGTCGACTATGGCTACACCTTC
TRBJ1-2 | TRBV30 | NA | NA | CAWSVVAAGPYTF | TGTGCCTGGAGTGTAGTGGCGGCCGGTCCCTACACCTTC
TRBJ1-2 | TRBV7-9 | NA | NA | CASSLSGYYGYTF | TGTGCCAGCAGCTTATCAGGGTACTATGGCTACACCTTC
TRBJ2-5 | TRBV5-1 | NA | NA | CASSLERTQTQYF | TGCGCCAGCAGCTTGGAGCGGACCCAGACCCAGTACTTC
TRBJ2-3 | TRBV7-2 | TRBD2 | NA | CASSQRVRGGIINTDTQYF | TGTGCCAGCAGCCAACGGGTACGGGGGGGGATTATAAACACAGATACGCAGTATTTT
TRBJ1-4 | TRBV16 | NA | once | CASSQSGRGSTNEKLFF | TGTGCCAGCAGCCAATCGGGGCGGGGCTCAACTAATGAAAAACTGTTTTTT
TRBJ2-7 | TRBV19 | TRBD1 | few | CASSMTGDSYEQYF | TGTGCCAGTAGTATGACAGGGGATTCCTACGAGCAGTACTTC
TRBJ2-5 | TRBV15 | TRBD2 | once | CATSREASGHQETQYF | TGTGCCACCAGCAGAGAGGCTAGCGGACACCAAGAGACCCAGTACTTC
TRBJ2-7 | TRBV9 | TRBD1 | once | CASSQTGFHEQYF | TGTGCCAGCAGCCAGACAGGGTTCCACGAGCAGTACTTC
TRBJ2-7 | TRBV29-1 | TRBD2 | NA | CSASSGSGYEQYF | TGCAGCGCCTCTAGCGGGAGTGGATACGAGCAGTACTTC
TRBJ2-7 | TRBV10-2 | NA | NA | CASGPGGSYEQYF | TGCGCCAGCGGCCCCGGCGGCTCCTACGAGCAGTACTTC
TRBJ1-3 | TRBV6-4 | NA | NA | CASSPDGGSTIYF | TGTGCCAGCTCTCCCGACGGGGGGAGCACCATATATTTT